The clone carrying this TCR beta chain was seen a few times. Antigen unknown. The PCR made use of 60 Vbeta and 13 Jbeta primers. Profiling relied on immunoSEQ multiplex PCR, and the TCRdb table lists in-frame clones only, not all of them. The sample has around 150,000 clones; approximately 61% are singletons. The sample originates from a study of cytomegalovirus exposure and HLA in healthy donors. Study-level points and caveats: Listed as cytomegalovirus-associated were roughly 180 TCR beta chains. It is likely that the observed cluster of highly shared sequence variants was a sequencing artifact.

CDR3 length: 11 amino acids. V lost 5 bases and J lost 7, with 11 bases in between. The germline CDR1 and CDR2 sequences are DFQATT and SNEGSKA (reference sequence). This rearrangement joins TRBV20-1 to TRBJ2-5, with a weak D call TRBD1 (5 bases). The sequence derives from a human donor in good health. Sequencing was done on a sample of PBMCs. CDR3 in amino acids: CSASPQGTQYF. CDR3 in DNA: TGCAGTGCTTCCCCCCAGGGGACCCAGTACTTC.